These 26 T cell receptor beta chains came from one sample sequenced in a study of blood T cell repertoires in COVID-19. TCRdb's copy holds only in-frame clones and misses some; the assay was immunoSEQ multiplex PCR. Among around 700,000 clones, 75% to 90% were seen once, and the ten largest hold over 0.2%. Material for sequencing was peripheral blood. The receptors derive from a young woman with acute or convalescent COVID-19.

This chain joins TRBV7-9 and TRBJ2-6; D is perhaps TRBD2 (7 bases). CDR3 length: 15 amino acids. Germline-derived CDR1 and CDR2 are SEHNR and FQNEAQ (reference sequence). The V end was cut by 8 bases, the J end by 4 bases, with 15 bases between. In DNA form, the CDR3 reads TGTGCCAGCCCTGACGGGGGGCCAGGGGCCAACGTCCTGACTTTC. Its translation is CASPDGGPGANVLTF.

This sequence joins TRBV4-1 and TRBJ2-1, with D tentatively TRBD1 (5 bases). The CDR3 totals 17 residues. V was pared by 1 base and J by 1 base, with 14 bases between. Looked up from germline, CDR1 is MGHRA and CDR2 is YSYEKL. CDR3 DNA sequence: TGCGCCAGCAGCCAAGTGGGCTTGGGGCGGTCCTACAATGAGCAGTTCTTC. Translating it yields CASSQVGLGRSYNEQFF.

The V call is TRBV28, the J call TRBJ2-7; 12 bases map to TRBD2. V lost 6 bases and J lost 3; bases outside the gene matches: 12. This CDR3 comprises 17 residues. The germline gives CDR1 MDHEN, CDR2 SYDVKM. CDR3 coding DNA: TGTGCCAGCAGCCTAAGCCCCTTGACTAGCGGGGGCTACGAGCAGTACTTC. It codes for CASSLSPLTSGGYEQYF.

The chain links TRBV6-6 to TRBJ1-2; possibly TRBD1 for D (6 bases). This CDR3 has 13 amino acids. Germline CDR1 MNHNY, CDR2 SVGAGI (reference sequence). Between the trimmed V and J ends, which lost 6 bases and 5 bases, there was a span of 13 bases. The DNA for the CDR3 is TGTGCCAGCAGCACCGGGGGGCGATATGGCTACACCTTC. This sequence encodes CASSTGGRYGYTF.

V and J are TRBV2 and TRBJ1-6, with D possibly matching TRBD1 (6 bases). The CDR3 covers 15 residues. V was pared by 6 bases and J by 6 bases, with 15 bases between. Germline-derived CDR1 and CDR2 are SNHLY and FYNNEI. CDR3 residues: CASRDRDKANSPLHF. DNA of the CDR3: TGTGCCAGCAGGGACCGGGACAAGGCTAATTCACCCCTCCACTTT.

The chain uses TRBV14 and TRBJ1-2; 7 bases line up with TRBD1. The CDR3 is made up of 14 amino acids. Germline V lookup: CDR1 SGHDN, CDR2 FVKESK. The J segment lost 4 bases and the V segment lost 0 bases, leaving 2 bases of the junction unmatched. CDR3 sequence (DNA): TGTGCCAGCAGCCAAGAGACAGGGACCTATGGCTACACCTTC. This gives the protein CASSQETGTYGYTF.

The chain recombines TRBV2 with TRBJ2-1, with D unresolved. The length of the CDR3 is 13 residues. Deletions cut 4 bases from V and 5 bases from J, with 9 bases between. Germline assignment: CDR1 SNHLY and CDR2 FYNNEI. CDR3 in amino acids: CASSVYRDNEQFF. The CDR3, as DNA: TGTGCCAGCAGTGTTTATCGGGACAATGAGCAGTTCTTC.

The rearrangement links TRBV24-1 to TRBJ1-1, with 9 bases lining up with TRBD1. The CDR3 spans 13 residues. Trimming at V came to 8 bases and at J to 4 bases, leaving 4 bases not matched to a gene. Germline-derived CDR1 and CDR2 are KGHDR and SFDVKD. The CDR3 sequence is CATIGQGSTEAFF. The CDR3, as DNA: TGTGCCACCATCGGACAGGGGAGCACTGAAGCTTTCTTT.

The chain uses TRBV6-5 and TRBJ1-1; D might be TRBD1 (6 bases). Per the germline V gene, CDR1 is MNHEY and CDR2 is SVGAGI. Trimming took off 1 base at V and 5 bases at J, with 8 bases between the two ends. The CDR3 length is 13 residues. This CDR3 is CASSYLQGTEAFF. As DNA, the CDR3 is TGTGCCAGCAGTTACTTACAGGGTACTGAAGCTTTCTTT.

The V and J genes are TRBV9 and TRBJ1-1; tentative D call: TRBD1 (6 bases). V was clipped by 3 bases and J by 10 bases, with 19 bases between them. The germline V gene encodes CDR1 SGDLS and CDR2 YYNGEE. CDR3 length: 14 amino acids. CDR3 protein: CASSGGHPFERAFF. CDR3 bases: TGTGCCAGCAGCGGGGGACACCCCTTCGAGCGAGCTTTCTTT.

This chain connects TRBV19 to TRBJ1-5; D perhaps matches TRBD1 (6 bases). The V gene's germline CDR1 is LNHDA and CDR2 SQIVND (reference sequence). V lost 5 bases, J lost 0 bases, and 17 bases lay in between. The CDR3 covers 17 residues. The CDR3 nucleotides are TGTGCCAGTAGTCCCCGGTCTGGGGGCTATAGCAATCAGCCCCAGCATTTT. Protein sequence: CASSPRSGGYSNQPQHF.

The rearrangement links TRBV6-2 or TRBV6-3 to TRBJ2-7; 9 nucleotides match TRBD2. Germline-derived CDR1 and CDR2 are MNHEY and SVGEGT. The V segment lost 0 bases and the J segment 2 bases; nucleotides outside the gene matches: 5. The CDR3 has 16 residues. The CDR3 loop reads CASSYSSGGPTYEQYF. In DNA form, the CDR3 reads TGTGCCAGCAGTTACTCTAGCGGGGGACCCACCTACGAGCAGTACTTC.

The chain uses TRBV6-2 or TRBV6-3 and TRBJ2-7, with D maybe TRBD2 (5 bases). The CDR3 runs 14 residues. The V gene lost 3 bases and the J gene lost 5 bases, with 14 bases spanning the gap. Germline CDR1 reads MNHEY; CDR2 reads SVGEGT. The CDR3 here is CASSYSAERDEQYF. CDR3 nucleotide sequence: TGTGCCAGCAGTTATAGTGCAGAGAGGGACGAGCAGTACTTC.

The chain carries TRBV3-1 (or the pseudogene TRBV3-2) and TRBJ2-5; the D is unclear. The CDR3 covers 12 residues. Germline V gene lookup returns CDR1 LGHDT and CDR2 YNNKEL (reference sequence). V dropped 5 bases and J dropped 5 bases, with 9 bases sitting between them. In DNA form, the CDR3 reads TGTGCCAGCAGCTTATCTCAGGAGACCCAGTACTTC. This codes for CASSLSQETQYF.

The genes are TRBV29-1 and TRBJ2-5, with unresolved D. The CDR3 runs to 13 residues. From germline, CDR1 is SQVTM and CDR2 ANQGSEA. The ends were cut back, 4 bases at V and 2 bases at J, with 11 bases in the middle. The CDR3 DNA is TGCAGCGTTGGGGCAGGCACTCAAGAGACCCAGTACTTC. Translation: CSVGAGTQETQYF.

This sequence joins TRBV10-3 and TRBJ1-2, with a weak D call TRBD1 (5 bases). The CDR3 consists of 13 residues. Germline-derived CDR1 and CDR2 are ENHRY and SYGVKD. The ends were cut back, 4 bases at V and 4 bases at J, with 10 bases in the middle. The CDR3 sequence: CAISGGDGYGYTF. CDR3 in DNA: TGTGCCATCAGTGGGGGGGACGGCTATGGCTACACCTTC.

This chain joins TRBV6-5 and TRBJ1-2, with 9 bases fitting TRBD1. The germline V gene has CDR1 MNHEY and CDR2 SVGAGI. Losses at the gene ends were 6 bases for V and 10 bases for J; bases not matched to a gene: 6. The CDR3 runs 12 residues. The CDR3 protein is CASRRQGGIYTF. The CDR3 nucleotides are TGTGCCAGCAGACGACAGGGGGGGATCTACACCTTC.

This chain links TRBV28 with TRBJ2-4; 9 bases map to TRBD1. Germline CDR1 is MDHEN and CDR2 is SYDVKM. This CDR3 comprises 17 residues. V trimming: 2 bases; J trimming: 1 base; junction bases outside the gene matches: 6. The CDR3 DNA sequence: TGTGCCAGCAGTTTAGGACAGGGGATCGGGGCCAAAAACATTCAGTACTTC. This translates into CASSLGQGIGAKNIQYF. Combining the CDR3 with reference TRBV28 and TRBJ2-4 gives the whole variable domain DVKVTQSSRYLVKRTGEKVFLECVQDMDHENMFWYRQDPGLGLRLIYFSYDVKMKEKGDIPEGYSVSREKKERFSLILESASTNQTSMYLCASSLGQGIGAKNIQYFGAGTRLSVL.

The J gene is TRBJ1-2, the V gene TRBV12-3 or TRBV12-4; D not resolved. Trimming took off 1 base at V and 8 bases at J, with 8 bases between the two ends. CDR3 size: 12 residues. The CDR3 region is CASSLEQAGYTF. In DNA, the CDR3 is TGTGCCAGCAGTTTAGAGCAGGCAGGCTACACCTTC.

V is TRBV6-1 and J is TRBJ2-1; 9 bases align to TRBD2. This CDR3 is built from 14 residues. Per germline, CDR1 MNHNS and CDR2 SASEGT. With V trimmed by 2 bases and J by 4 bases, 0 bases remained unmatched. CDR3 loop: CASSELAGYNEQFF. Written as DNA, the CDR3 is TGTGCCAGCAGTGAACTAGCGGGGTACAATGAGCAGTTCTTC.

This chain connects TRBV5-4 to TRBJ1-2; 10 nucleotides match TRBD1. CDR1 and CDR2 (germline): SGHNT, YYREEE (reference sequence). V was pared by 7 bases and J by 0 bases, with 6 bases of the junction left unmatched. The CDR3 sequence is 15 residues long. The CDR3 sequence is CASGDRGHANYGYTF. The CDR3, as DNA: TGTGCCAGCGGGGACAGGGGACATGCTAACTATGGCTACACCTTC.

In this sample, this clone turned up once. This chain uses TRBV30 with TRBJ2-4; TRBD2 aligns across 7 bases. CDR3 length: 14 amino acids. Germline assignment: CDR1 GTSNPN and CDR2 SVGIG (reference sequence). The trim removed 0 bases at V and 3 bases at J, leaving 2 bases unmatched. The CDR3 sequence: CAWSVGGYKNIQYF. The CDR3 nucleotides read TGTGCCTGGAGTGTCGGGGGGTACAAAAACATTCAGTACTTC.

This rearrangement joins TRBV13 to TRBJ1-5; 7 positions match TRBD1. The CDR3 runs to 18 residues. Germline CDR1 PRHDT, CDR2 FYEKMQ (reference sequence). The ends lost 0 bases at V and 7 bases at J; junction bases unmatched: 15. The CDR3 spells CASSLGRRQGGVGQPQHF. Written as DNA, the CDR3 is TGTGCCAGCAGCTTAGGCCGGAGACAGGGTGGGGTTGGGCAGCCCCAGCATTTT.

The rearrangement joins TRBV28 to TRBJ1-2, with D maybe TRBD1 (5 bases). Trimming pared 8 bases from V and 7 bases from J, leaving 8 bases between. Germline assignment: CDR1 MDHEN and CDR2 SYDVKM. This CDR3 has 10 amino acids. DNA of the CDR3: TGTGCCAGCGGGGCCTCTGGCTACACCTTC. Translating it yields CASGASGYTF.

J is TRBJ2-1 and V is TRBV24-1; D remains ambiguous. The length of the CDR3 is 13 residues. Germline CDR1 reads KGHDR; CDR2 reads SFDVKD. Trimming pared 2 bases from V and 5 bases from J, leaving 6 bases between. The CDR3 nucleotides read TGTGCCACCAGTGATTCAGTACACAATGAGCAGTTCTTC. Its protein product is CATSDSVHNEQFF.

The rearrangement joins TRBV20-1 to TRBJ1-2; D is ambiguous. The CDR3 loop spans 13 amino acids. CDR1 is DFQATT, CDR2 SNEGSKA, per germline (reference sequence). Trimming cost V 3 bases and J 1 base, with 9 bases left between them. CDR3 residues: CSASPTFNYGYTF. The CDR3 coding sequence is TGCAGTGCTAGTCCCACTTTTAACTATGGCTACACCTTC.